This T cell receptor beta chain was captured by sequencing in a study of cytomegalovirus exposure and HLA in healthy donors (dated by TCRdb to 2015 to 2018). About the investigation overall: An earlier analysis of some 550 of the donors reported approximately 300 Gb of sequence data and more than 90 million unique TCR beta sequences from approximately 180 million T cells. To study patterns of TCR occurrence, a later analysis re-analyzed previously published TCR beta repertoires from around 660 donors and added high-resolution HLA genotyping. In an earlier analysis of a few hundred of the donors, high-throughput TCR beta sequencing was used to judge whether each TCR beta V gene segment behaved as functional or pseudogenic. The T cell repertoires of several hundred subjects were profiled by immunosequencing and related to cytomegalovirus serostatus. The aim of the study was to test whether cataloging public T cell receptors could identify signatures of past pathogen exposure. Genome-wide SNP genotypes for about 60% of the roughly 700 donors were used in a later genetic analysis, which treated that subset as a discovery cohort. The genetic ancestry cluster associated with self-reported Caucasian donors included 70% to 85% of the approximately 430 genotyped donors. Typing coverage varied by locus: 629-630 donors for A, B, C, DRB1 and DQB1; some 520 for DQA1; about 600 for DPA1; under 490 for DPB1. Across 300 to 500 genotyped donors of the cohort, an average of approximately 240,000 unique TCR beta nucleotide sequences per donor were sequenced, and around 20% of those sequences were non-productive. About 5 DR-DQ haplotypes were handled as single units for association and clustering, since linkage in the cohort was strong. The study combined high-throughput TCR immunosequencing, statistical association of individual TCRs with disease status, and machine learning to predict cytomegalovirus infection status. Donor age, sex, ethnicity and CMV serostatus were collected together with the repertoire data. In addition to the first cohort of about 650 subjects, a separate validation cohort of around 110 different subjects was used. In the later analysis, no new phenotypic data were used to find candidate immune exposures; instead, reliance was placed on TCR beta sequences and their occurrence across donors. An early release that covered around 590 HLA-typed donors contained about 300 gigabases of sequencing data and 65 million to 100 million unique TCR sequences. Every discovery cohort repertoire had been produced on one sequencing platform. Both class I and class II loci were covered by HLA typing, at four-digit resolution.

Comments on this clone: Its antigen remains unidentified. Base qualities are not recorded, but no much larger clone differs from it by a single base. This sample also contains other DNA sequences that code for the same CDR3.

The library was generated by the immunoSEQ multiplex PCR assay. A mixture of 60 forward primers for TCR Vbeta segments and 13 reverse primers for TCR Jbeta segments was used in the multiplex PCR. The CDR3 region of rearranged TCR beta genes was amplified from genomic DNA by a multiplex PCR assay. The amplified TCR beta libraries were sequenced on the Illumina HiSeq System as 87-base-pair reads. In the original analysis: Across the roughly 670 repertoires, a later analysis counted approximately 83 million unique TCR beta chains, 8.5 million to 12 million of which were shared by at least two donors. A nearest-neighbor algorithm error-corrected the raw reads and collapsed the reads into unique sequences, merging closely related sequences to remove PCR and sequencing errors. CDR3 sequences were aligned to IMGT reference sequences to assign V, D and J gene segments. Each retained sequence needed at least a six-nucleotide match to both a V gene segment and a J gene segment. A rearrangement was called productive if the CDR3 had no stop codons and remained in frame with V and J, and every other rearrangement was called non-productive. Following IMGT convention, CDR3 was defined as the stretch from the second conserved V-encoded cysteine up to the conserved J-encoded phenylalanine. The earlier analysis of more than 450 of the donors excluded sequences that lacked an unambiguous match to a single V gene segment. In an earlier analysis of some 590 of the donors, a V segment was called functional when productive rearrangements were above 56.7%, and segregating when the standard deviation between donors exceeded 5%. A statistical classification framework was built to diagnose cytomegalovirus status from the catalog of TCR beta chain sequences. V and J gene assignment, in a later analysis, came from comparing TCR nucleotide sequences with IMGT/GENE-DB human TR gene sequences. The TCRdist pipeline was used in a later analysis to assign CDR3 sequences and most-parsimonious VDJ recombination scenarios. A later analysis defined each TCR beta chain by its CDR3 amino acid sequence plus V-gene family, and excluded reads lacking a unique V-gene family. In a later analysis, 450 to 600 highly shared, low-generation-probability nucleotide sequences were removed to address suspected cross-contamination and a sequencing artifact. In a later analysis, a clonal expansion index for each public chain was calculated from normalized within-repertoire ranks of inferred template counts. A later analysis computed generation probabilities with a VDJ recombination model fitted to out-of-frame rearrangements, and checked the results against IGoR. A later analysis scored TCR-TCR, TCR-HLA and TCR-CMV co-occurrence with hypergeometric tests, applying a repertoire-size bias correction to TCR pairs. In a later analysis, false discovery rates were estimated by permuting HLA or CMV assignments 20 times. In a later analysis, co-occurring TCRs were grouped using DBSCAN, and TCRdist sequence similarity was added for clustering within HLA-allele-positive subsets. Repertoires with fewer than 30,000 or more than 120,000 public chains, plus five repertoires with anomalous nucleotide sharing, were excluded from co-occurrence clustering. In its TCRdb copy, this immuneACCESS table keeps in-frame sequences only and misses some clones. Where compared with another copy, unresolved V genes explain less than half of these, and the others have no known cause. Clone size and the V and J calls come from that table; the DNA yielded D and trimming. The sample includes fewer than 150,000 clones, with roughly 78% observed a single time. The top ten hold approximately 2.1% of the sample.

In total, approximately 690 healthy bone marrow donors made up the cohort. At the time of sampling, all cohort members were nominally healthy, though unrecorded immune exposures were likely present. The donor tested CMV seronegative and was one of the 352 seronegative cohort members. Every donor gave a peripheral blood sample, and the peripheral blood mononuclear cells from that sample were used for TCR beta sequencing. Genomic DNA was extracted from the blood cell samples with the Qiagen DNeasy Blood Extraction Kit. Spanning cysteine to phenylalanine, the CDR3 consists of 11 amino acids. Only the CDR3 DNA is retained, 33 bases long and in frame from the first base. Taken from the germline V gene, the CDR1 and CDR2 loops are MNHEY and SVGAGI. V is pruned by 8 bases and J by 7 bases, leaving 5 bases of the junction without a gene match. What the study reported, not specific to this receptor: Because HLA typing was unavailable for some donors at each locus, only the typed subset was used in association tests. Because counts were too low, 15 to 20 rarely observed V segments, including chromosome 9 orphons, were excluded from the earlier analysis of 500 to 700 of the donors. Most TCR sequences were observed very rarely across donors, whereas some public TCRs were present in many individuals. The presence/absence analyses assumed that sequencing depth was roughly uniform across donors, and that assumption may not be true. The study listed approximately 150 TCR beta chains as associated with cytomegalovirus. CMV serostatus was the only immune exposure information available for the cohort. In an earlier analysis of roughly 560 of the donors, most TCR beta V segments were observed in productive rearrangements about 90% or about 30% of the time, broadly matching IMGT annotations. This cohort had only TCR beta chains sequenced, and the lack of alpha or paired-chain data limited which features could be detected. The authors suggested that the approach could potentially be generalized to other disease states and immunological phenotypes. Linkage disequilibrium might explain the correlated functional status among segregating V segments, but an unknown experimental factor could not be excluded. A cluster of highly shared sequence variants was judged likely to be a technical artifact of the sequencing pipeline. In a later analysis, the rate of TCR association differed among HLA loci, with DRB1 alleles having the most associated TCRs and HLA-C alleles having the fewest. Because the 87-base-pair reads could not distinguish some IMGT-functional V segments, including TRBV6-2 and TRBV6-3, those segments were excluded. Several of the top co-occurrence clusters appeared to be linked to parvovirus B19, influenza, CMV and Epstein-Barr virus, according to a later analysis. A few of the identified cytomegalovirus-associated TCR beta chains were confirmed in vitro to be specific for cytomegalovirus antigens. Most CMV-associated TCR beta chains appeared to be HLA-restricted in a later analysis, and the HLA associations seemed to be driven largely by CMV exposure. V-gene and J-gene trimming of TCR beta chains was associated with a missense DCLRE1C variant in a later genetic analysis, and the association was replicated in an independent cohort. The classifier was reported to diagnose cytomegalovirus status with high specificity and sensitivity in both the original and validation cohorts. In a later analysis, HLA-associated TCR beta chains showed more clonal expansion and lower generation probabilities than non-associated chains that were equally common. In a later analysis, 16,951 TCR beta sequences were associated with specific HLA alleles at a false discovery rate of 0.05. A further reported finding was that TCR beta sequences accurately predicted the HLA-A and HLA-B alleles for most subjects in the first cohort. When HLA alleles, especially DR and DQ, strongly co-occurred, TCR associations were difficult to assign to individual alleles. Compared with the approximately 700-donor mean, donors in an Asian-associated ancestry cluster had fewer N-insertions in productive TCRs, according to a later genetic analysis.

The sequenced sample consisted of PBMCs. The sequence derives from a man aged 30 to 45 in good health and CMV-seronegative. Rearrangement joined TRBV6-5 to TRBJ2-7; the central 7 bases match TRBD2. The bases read TGTGCCAGCGCCCAGGGAGGGGAGCAGTACTTC. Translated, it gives CASAQGGEQYF.